This TCR beta chain was identified in a study of graft-versus-host responses after intestinal transplantation. The table came from immunoSEQ multiplex PCR; TCRdb's copy has only in-frame clones and leaves some out. The data show about 82,000 clones, roughly 89% seen once. In regard to this clone: Its matching antigen is unknown.

The input for sequencing was unstimulated CD4+ T cells sorted from spleen or lymph node cells, taken before intestinal transplant. The clonotype comes from a human donor who received an intestinal transplant.

The DNA of the CDR3 is TGTGCCAGTAGTTCATCCCCGGGACACCTCCTCTCTGGGGCCAACGTCCTGACTTTC. Translated: CASSSSPGHLLSGANVLTF. The chain joins TRBV19 to TRBJ2-6; possible D gene TRBD1, 6 bases. The germline V gene encodes CDR1 LNHDA and CDR2 SQIVND (reference sequence). This CDR3 is 19 amino acids long. V was trimmed by 5 bases and J by 0 bases, leaving 20 bases between them. Combining the CDR3 with reference TRBV19 and TRBJ2-6 gives the whole variable domain DGGITQSPKYLFRKEGQNVTLSCEQNLNHDAMYWYRQDPGQGLRLIYYSQIVNDFQKGDIAEGYSVSREKKESFPLTVTSAQKNPTAFYLCASSSSPGHLLSGANVLTFGAGSRLTVL.